This passage covers 20 T cell receptor beta chains from one sample sequenced in a study of tumor-infiltrating lymphocytes in primary liver carcinoma. The investigators made TCR beta cDNA from roughly 460 ng total RNA, using a constant-region primer. Slightly modified ARM-PCR served as the procedure for the TCR beta libraries. These libraries came from three rounds of nested multiplex PCR. The two initial PCR rounds, around 11 cycles each, used TRBV1-TRBV30 forward and C-beta reverse primers. TCRdb called the multiplex PCR reads again in MiXCR, with one record for every CDR3 protein. The profile shows roughly 22,000 distinct CDR3 sequences, more than 70% of them singletons. Taking roughly 18-32 mg of unsorted bulk tissue, the authors co-extracted RNA and DNA. Sequencing was performed on liver tumor tissue from sampling region 2. Subset described: tumor region T2, inferior pole. The receptors here all came from a woman aged 30 to 39 with primary liver carcinoma and hepatitis B virus infection.

This sequence joins TRBV28 and TRBJ2-1; 9 nucleotides line up with TRBD1. CDR3 length: 17 amino acids. The germline gives CDR1 MDHEN, CDR2 SYDVKM. Trimming removed 5 bases from V and 6 bases from J; junction bases left unmatched: 14. CDR3 coding DNA: TGTGCCAGCAGTCCAGAACAGGGGACAGGGAAAGTCAATGAGCAGTTCTTC. This codes for CASSPEQGTGKVNEQFF.

About this clonotype itself: This CDR3 is missing its conserved last phenylalanine or tryptophan, likely due to a read error. The V gene is TRBV5-4, the J gene TRBJ2-5; no clear D gene. The CDR3 runs to 14 residues. Germline V gene lookup returns CDR1 SGHNT and CDR2 YYREEE (reference sequence). With 0 bases removed from V and 4 bases from J, the gap between germline ends came to 10 bases. CDR3 loop: CASSLVGPLETQYL. CDR3 sequence (DNA): TGTGCCAGCAGCTTGGTTGGGCCACTAGAGACCCAGTACTTG.

In its sample, this clonotype was seen once. The junction and the germline gene differ at one end; a read error may be behind it. The chain combines TRBV6-1 with TRBJ2-2; D possibly corresponds to TRBD2 (7 bases). CDR1 and CDR2 (germline): MNHNS, SASEGT. The CDR3 is 19 residues long. The CDR3: CASSETLRGGAANTGELFF. The CDR3 region has the DNA TGTGCTAGCAGTGAAACCCTTCGCGGGGGCGCCGCGAACACTGGGGAGCTGTTTTTT.

Concerning this clonotype itself: The junction does not match germline at one end; this may be a read error. J is TRBJ2-4 and V is TRBV11-1; 8 bases agree with TRBD1. Germline CDR1 is SGHAT and CDR2 is FQDESV (reference sequence). CDR3 length: 15 residues. The CDR3 protein is CTSILAGTGYGIQYF. In DNA, the CDR3 is TGTACCAGCATCTTAGCCGGGACAGGTTATGGCATTCAATACTTC.

Notes on this clonotype: A much more abundant neighbour one base away suggests this may be a read error. Because the CDR3 is missing its conserved closing phenylalanine or tryptophan, this is likely a read error. V and J are TRBV11-1 and TRBJ2-7, with D tentatively TRBD1 (5 bases). Germline CDR1 SGHAT, CDR2 FQDESV (reference sequence). The CDR3 is 12 residues long. In DNA form, the CDR3 reads TGTGCCAGCAGCTCCGACAGCTACGCGCAGTACTTA. Protein product: CASSSDSYAQYL.

The chain carries TRBV11-2 and TRBJ2-7; no definite D call. The CDR3 runs 13 residues. CDR1 and CDR2 from the germline V gene are SGHAT and FQNNGV. CDR3 region: CTISFPAVYEQYF. The CDR3 nucleotides read TGTACCATCAGCTTTCCGGCGGTGTACGAGCAGTACTTC.

V and J are TRBV30 and TRBJ2-3, with unresolved D. The J call may be incorrect, as the DNA end agrees better with TRBJ1-5. The germline V gene has CDR1 GTSNPN and CDR2 SVGIG (reference sequence). The length of the CDR3 is 11 residues. The CDR3 DNA follows: TGTGCCTGGGTGGCGATGGATACGCAGCATTTT. Its translation: CAWVAMDTQHF.

In regard to this clonotype: The missing conserved phenylalanine or tryptophan at the end of this CDR3 makes a read error likely. The chain couples TRBV11-2 to TRBJ2-7, with a possible D match to TRBD2 (6 bases). CDR1 SGHAT and CDR2 FQNNGV come from the germline V gene. The CDR3 length is 13 residues. The chain's CDR3 is CASSFTAGYEQYS. CDR3 nucleotides: TGTGCAAGCAGCTTTACGGCGGGGTACGAGCAGTACTCC.

In its sample, this clonotype was seen a few times. CDR3 protein: CASTNYGRASYNEQFF. CDR3 bases: TGTGCCAGCACCAATTACGGGCGGGCCTCCTACAATGAGCAGTTCTTC. The chain couples TRBV6-2 or TRBV6-3 to TRBJ2-1; TRBD2 is a possible D gene (5 bases). There are 16 residues in the CDR3. Germline-derived CDR1 and CDR2 are MNHEY and SVGEGT. Between the trimmed V and J ends, which lost 7 bases and 0 bases, there was a span of 16 bases.

This clonotype was seen only once. The junction departs from the called germline gene at one end, perhaps through a read error. The V gene is TRBV4-3, the J gene TRBJ2-7; 7 nucleotides agree with TRBD2. The CDR3 is 18 amino acids. Germline lookup yields CDR1 LGHNA and CDR2 YSLEER. Here the CDR3 DNA reads TGCGCCAGAAGCCAAACTGTGACGGGGGGTCACATCAGCTACGAGCAGTACTTC. Protein: CARSQTVTGGHISYEQYF.

On this clonotype itself: An end of the junction does not agree with germline; a read error may underlie this. The chain links TRBV6-6 to TRBJ1-4; D may be TRBD1 (5 bases). The CDR3 sequence is 15 residues long. Germline CDR1 reads MNHNY; CDR2 reads SVGAGI (reference sequence). The CDR3 region has the DNA TGTGCTAGCAGTTCCTCGGGGACGGTGAACGAAAAACTGTTTTTT. It codes for CASSSSGTVNEKLFF.

J is TRBJ2-1 and V is TRBV10-3; TRBD2 might be the D (5 bases). Germline loops: CDR1 ENHRY, CDR2 SYGVKD. CDR3 length equals 16 residues. The ends were cut back, 0 bases at V and 8 bases at J, with 17 bases in the middle. The CDR3 DNA reads TGTGCCATCAGTGAGTCGATGAGCGGACCATACGATGAGCAGTTCTTC. Amino acid sequence: CAISESMSGPYDEQFF.

In the case of this clonotype: This may arise from a read error, as a much more abundant clone is one base away. The rearrangement links TRBV5-6 to TRBJ2-7, with D unresolved. CDR3 length: 12 amino acids. Germline CDR1 and CDR2: SGHDT and YYEEEE. The CDR3 spells CTSSIHASEQYF. Here the CDR3 DNA reads TGTACCAGCAGCATACATGCTAGCGAGCAGTACTTC.

To note about this clonotype: This likely comes from a read error, as the CDR3 has no conserved phenylalanine or tryptophan at its end. J is TRBJ1-5 and V is TRBV6-5; D call uncertain. Germline lookup yields CDR1 MNHEY and CDR2 SVGAGI. This CDR3 is built from 16 residues. Deletions cut 7 bases from V and 7 bases from J, with 23 bases between. The CDR3 region has the DNA TGTGCCAGCACCTCGGCGCGGGGAAACCGATTACAGCCCCAGCATCTT. Translating it yields CASTSARGNRLQPQHL.

Of note for this clonotype: No DNA is shown, since the ends of the CDR3 on it are uncertain; the CDR3 is the one TCRdb lists. V is TRBV5-6 and J is TRBJ1-6. CDR1 and CDR2 from the germline V gene are SGHDT and YYEEEE. The CDR3 spans 14 residues, counting both ends. CDR3 residues: CANSMVALGSPPHF.

For this clonotype: One end of the junction does not line up with germline, which may come from a read error. CDR3 in DNA: TGTGTCAGCAGTTACTCCGGCCGTGGTGGGGAATCTGGAAACACCATATATTTT. Translated, it gives CVSSYSGRGGESGNTIYF. The chain links TRBV6-6 to TRBJ1-3; D gene ambiguous. This CDR3 region has 18 residues. Germline V gives CDR1 MNHNY, CDR2 SVGAGI (reference sequence).

A note on this clonotype: Because the CDR3 is missing its conserved closing phenylalanine or tryptophan, this is likely a read error. This chain connects TRBV6-5 to TRBJ1-2; 8 bases map to TRBD1. The V segment lost 3 bases and the J segment 10 bases; nucleotides outside the gene matches: 10. Germline CDR1 MNHEY, CDR2 SVGAGI. This CDR3 comprises 14 residues. The CDR3 coding sequence is TGTGCCAGCAGTTATAATGGACAGGGCAGCGCCTACACCTTG. Residues: CASSYNGQGSAYTL.

This clonotype was detected a few times. The CDR3 does not end in the conserved phenylalanine or tryptophan, so this is likely a read error. This chain joins TRBV11-2 and TRBJ2-2; D may be TRBD2 (5 bases). CDR1 and CDR2 (germline): SGHAT, FQNNGV. The CDR3 runs 16 residues. In DNA, the CDR3 is TGTGCCAGCAGTCCCGATCCCCAATTGAACACCGGGGAACTGTTTTCT. It translates to CASSPDPQLNTGELFS.

Regarding this clonotype: The conserved closing phenylalanine or tryptophan is absent in this CDR3, likely reflecting a read error. V usage is TRBV12-3 or TRBV12-4 and J usage is TRBJ2-1; a weak D match, TRBD2 (6 bases). The CDR3 covers 14 residues. The chain's CDR3 is CTSSSLQGGNEQFL. For the CDR3, the DNA is TGTACCAGCAGTTCACTCCAGGGAGGTAATGAGCAGTTCTTA.

V is TRBV29-1 and J is TRBJ2-5; TRBD1 might be the D (5 bases). Germline loops: CDR1 SQVTM, CDR2 ANQGSEA. The V gene lost 2 bases and the J gene lost 5 bases, with 18 bases spanning the gap. The CDR3 sequence is 15 residues long. The CDR3: CSVESGRGLRETQYF. The CDR3 nucleotides are TGCAGCGTTGAATCCGGAAGGGGATTGAGGGAGACCCAGTACTTC.